Shown below are 26 T cell receptor beta chains from a single sample sequenced in a study of CD8 T cells in Susac syndrome. After extraction with the RNeasy kit, about 0.45 to 1 ug of the RNA was reverse transcribed using random hexamers. One entry per CDR3 protein results from TCRdb running MiXCR on the immunoSEQ multiplex PCR reads. The sample includes 330,000 or so distinct CDR3 sequences, approximately 89% of them seen just once. Sample: CD8+ T cells from PBMCs. The source is a human donor with multiple sclerosis.

This chain joins TRBV27 and TRBJ2-1; 12 bases agree with TRBD2. Trimming cost V 3 bases and J 6 bases; bases outside gene matches: 12. Germline V gives CDR1 MNHEY, CDR2 SMNVEV (reference sequence). This CDR3 comprises 18 residues. CDR3 residues: CASSFKRGLAGKGNEQFF. CDR3 DNA sequence: TGTGCCAGCAGTTTTAAGCGCGGACTAGCGGGAAAAGGCAATGAGCAGTTCTTC.

The V call is TRBV4-3, the J call TRBJ1-5; D is unclear. This CDR3 is 17 amino acids long. The V gene lost 0 bases and the J gene lost 3 bases, with 15 bases spanning the gap. Germline loops: CDR1 LGHNA, CDR2 YSLEER. This CDR3 reads CASSQDLRPRLNQPQHF. The CDR3 region has the DNA TGCGCCAGCAGCCAAGATCTAAGGCCTCGACTCAATCAGCCCCAGCATTTT.

The chain uses TRBV11-2 and TRBJ2-2; 13 bases map to TRBD2. V lost 6 bases to trimming and J lost 0 bases; unmatched junction nucleotides: 4. Germline V gene data show CDR1 as SGHAT and CDR2 as FQNNGV. There are 17 residues in the CDR3. In DNA, the CDR3 is TGTGCCAGCAGTTCCGGGACTAGCGGGGCGAACACCGGGGAGCTGTTTTTT. Protein: CASSSGTSGANTGELFF.

The chain recombines TRBV6-2 or TRBV6-3 with TRBJ2-5; 7 nucleotides line up with TRBD1. This CDR3 contains 15 residues. CDR1 is MNHEY, CDR2 SVGEGT, per germline. The V and J ends lost 10 bases and 3 bases, in that order; junction bases with no gene match: 14. The CDR3 spells CATRQGPSKKETQYF. The CDR3 bases are TGTGCCACTCGACAGGGACCCAGTAAAAAAGAGACCCAGTACTTC.

This clonotype was found once. J is TRBJ2-7 and V is TRBV27; 8 nucleotides align to TRBD2. The germline CDR1 and CDR2 sequences are MNHEY and SMNVEV (reference sequence). V shed 0 bases and J 3 bases; nucleotides not matched to a gene: 4. This CDR3 has 15 residues. The CDR3 nucleotides read TGTGCCAGCAGTTTATCTACTAGCGGACGCTACGAGCAGTACTTC. Translated: CASSLSTSGRYEQYF.

This sequence joins TRBV20-1 and TRBJ2-7; D may be TRBD1 (6 bases). This CDR3 comprises 14 residues. CDR1 and CDR2 (germline): DFQATT, SNEGSKA (reference sequence). V lost 3 bases to trimming and J lost 3 bases, with 15 bases between them. The CDR3 region is CSARGATGLYEQYF. In DNA, the CDR3 is TGCAGTGCTAGGGGGGCGACGGGTCTCTACGAGCAGTACTTC.

This clonotype was seen only once. This chain joins TRBV11-2 and TRBJ2-1, with 10 bases that match TRBD1. Germline CDR1 reads SGHAT; CDR2 reads FQNNGV. CDR3 length: 14 amino acids. Trimming cost V 5 bases and J 7 bases; bases outside gene matches: 5. The CDR3 here is CASSNSDRGNEQFF. CDR3 DNA: TGTGCCAGCAGCAATTCGGACAGGGGGAATGAGCAGTTCTTC.

The rearrangement joins TRBV6-1 to TRBJ2-2; 15 bases line up with TRBD2. This CDR3 has 17 amino acids. Germline V gene data show CDR1 as MNHNS and CDR2 as SASEGT. The J segment lost 1 base and the V segment lost 6 bases, leaving 3 bases of the junction unmatched. Here the CDR3 reads CASRRGLAGGNTGELFF. The CDR3 DNA reads as TGTGCCAGCAGAAGGGGACTAGCGGGAGGGAACACCGGGGAGCTGTTTTTT.

The chain employs TRBV30 and TRBJ1-4; D gene uncertain. CDR1 and CDR2 (germline): GTSNPN, SVGIG (reference sequence). This CDR3 region has 11 residues. V was trimmed by 5 bases and J by 7 bases, leaving 8 bases between them. Written as DNA, the CDR3 is TGTGCCTGGCGCCCAGGTGAAAAACTGTTTTTT. Amino acid sequence: CAWRPGEKLFF. The whole variable domain, remainder taken from reference TRBV30 and TRBJ1-4, is SQTIHQWPATLVQPVGSPLSLECTVEGTSNPNLYWYRQAAGRGLQLLFYSVGIGQISSEVPQNLSASRPQDRQFILSSKKLLLSDSGFYLCAWRPGEKLFFGSGTQLSVL.

The CDR3 here is CASSKSLPPSETEPAGETQYF. The CDR3 region has the DNA TGTGCCAGCAGTAAATCCCTACCACCCAGCGAGACTGAACCGGCAGGGGAGACCCAGTACTTC. The rearrangement joins TRBV12-3 or TRBV12-4 to TRBJ2-5, with TRBD1 as a possible D gene (5 bases). Between the trimmed V and J ends, which lost 5 bases and 5 bases, there was a span of 36 bases. CDR3 size: 21 residues.

V gene TRBV28 combines with J gene TRBJ2-7; TRBD1 aligns across 8 bases. V was pared by 7 bases and J by 3 bases, with 14 bases of the junction left unmatched. The V gene's germline CDR1 is MDHEN and CDR2 SYDVKM. The CDR3 is 16 residues long. The CDR3 spells CASNPHARDRRYEQYF. The CDR3 DNA reads as TGTGCCAGCAATCCCCACGCCCGGGACAGGCGCTACGAGCAGTACTTC.

The chain is built from TRBV30 and TRBJ2-5, with 7 positions matching TRBD1. The length of the CDR3 is 14 residues. Germline V gene lookup returns CDR1 GTSNPN and CDR2 SVGIG (reference sequence). The junction had 3 bases not matched to a gene; V was cut back by 1 base and J by 1 base. The CDR3 DNA reads as TGTGCCTGGAGTGCCGGACAGGTCCAAGAGACCCAGTACTTC. Residues: CAWSAGQVQETQYF.

The gene calls are TRBV7-9 and TRBJ2-1; 11 bases line up with TRBD1. Germline V gives CDR1 SEHNR, CDR2 FQNEAQ (reference sequence). The V gene end was trimmed by 4 bases and the J gene end by 10 bases; junction bases not matched to a gene: 6. The CDR3 is 14 amino acids. The CDR3 DNA reads TGTGCCAGCAGCTCGGACAGGGGGCCCTTCGAGCAGTTCTTC. Protein: CASSSDRGPFEQFF.

The rearrangement joins TRBV20-1 to TRBJ2-5, with D maybe TRBD1 (6 bases). Trimming shortened V by 1 base and J by 6 bases, and 9 bases separated the two germline ends. From germline, CDR1 is DFQATT and CDR2 SNEGSKA (reference sequence). The CDR3 covers 12 residues. The CDR3 here is CSARAGAQTQYF. The CDR3, as DNA: TGCAGTGCTAGAGCAGGGGCACAGACCCAGTACTTC.

The V call is TRBV7-9, the J call TRBJ2-2, with D tentatively TRBD1 or TRBD2 (5 bases each). The CDR3 spans 16 residues. From germline, CDR1 is SEHNR and CDR2 FQNEAQ (reference sequence). Trimming shortened V by 3 bases and J by 0 bases, and 11 bases separated the two germline ends. CDR3 DNA: TGTGCCAGCAGCTTCGGGACGTTCGCGAACACCGGGGAGCTGTTTTTT. Its translation is CASSFGTFANTGELFF.

The chain combines TRBV30 with TRBJ2-7; 11 bases are a match to TRBD2. CDR3 length: 16 amino acids. In germline, CDR1 is GTSNPN, CDR2 SVGIG (reference sequence). V lost 5 bases and J lost 3; bases outside the gene matches: 12. The CDR3 DNA follows: TGTGCCTGGTGGTCCCGTCTAGCGGGAGGACACTACGAGCAGTACTTC. This gives the protein CAWWSRLAGGHYEQYF.

The chain uses TRBV4-1 and TRBJ2-3, with D tentatively TRBD2 (5 bases). Trimming stripped 1 base from V and 2 bases from J, with 10 bases between. Per the germline V gene, CDR1 is MGHRA and CDR2 is YSYEKL. The CDR3 spans 15 residues. In DNA, the CDR3 is TGCGCCAGCAGCCAAGCTAGCTTTGACACAGATACGCAGTATTTT. As protein: CASSQASFDTDTQYF.

V and J are TRBV27 and TRBJ1-6; D may be TRBD1 (6 bases). CDR3 length: 15 amino acids. Germline assignment: CDR1 MNHEY and CDR2 SMNVEV (reference sequence). V dropped 3 bases and J dropped 7 bases, with 13 bases sitting between them. CDR3 coding DNA: TGTGCCAGCAGTTTTGGGGGCGAGTGGAATTCACCCCTCCACTTT. This encodes CASSFGGEWNSPLHF.

V gene TRBV2 combines with J gene TRBJ2-7; D unresolved. The CDR3 length is 13 residues. Trimming pared 4 bases from V and 0 bases from J, leaving 7 bases between. Germline CDR1 and CDR2: SNHLY and FYNNEI. In DNA, the CDR3 is TGTGCCAGCAGTGGACATAACTCCTACGAGCAGTACTTC. It codes for CASSGHNSYEQYF.

The chain joins TRBV7-9 to TRBJ2-7; TRBD1 might be the D (6 bases). V was pared by 5 bases and J by 2 bases, with 19 bases between. This CDR3 contains 16 residues. CDR1 SEHNR and CDR2 FQNEAQ come from the germline V gene (reference sequence). CDR3 residues: CASSPPSTGKTYEQYF. CDR3 nucleotide sequence: TGTGCCAGCAGCCCCCCATCCACAGGGAAAACCTACGAGCAGTACTTC.

The rearrangement joins TRBV20-1 to TRBJ2-3, with 7 bases fitting TRBD1. The germline gives CDR1 DFQATT, CDR2 SNEGSKA (reference sequence). With 5 bases clipped from V and 0 bases from J, the junction kept 8 bases outside the gene matches. CDR3 size: 15 residues. CDR3 residues: CSAEPGTESTDTQYF. CDR3 coding DNA: TGCAGTGCTGAGCCCGGGACAGAGAGCACAGATACGCAGTATTTT.

Note on this clonotype: Relative to the germline gene, one junction end is altered; a read error may explain this. The V and J genes are TRBV28 and TRBJ2-2; no clear D. This CDR3 has 15 residues. Germline CDR1 reads MDHEN; CDR2 reads SYDVKM. The chain's CDR3 is CASGFRNLNTGELFF. CDR3 sequence (DNA): TGTGCCAGCGGTTTTCGCAATTTGAACACCGGGGAGCTGTTTTTT.

The gene calls are TRBV29-1 and TRBJ2-1, with D maybe TRBD2 (6 bases). Between the trimmed V and J ends, which lost 7 bases and 7 bases, there was a span of 11 bases. This CDR3 has 11 residues. In germline, CDR1 is SQVTM, CDR2 ANQGSEA. In nucleotides, the CDR3 is TGCAGCGGGATCGGAGGGAATGAGCAGTTCTTC. Its protein product is CSGIGGNEQFF.

This sequence joins TRBV30 and TRBJ1-5, with 10 bases aligning to TRBD1. The germline CDR1 and CDR2 sequences are GTSNPN and SVGIG (reference sequence). CDR3 length: 15 amino acids. Trimming at V came to 3 bases and at J to 11 bases, leaving 13 bases not matched to a gene. In DNA form, the CDR3 reads TGTGCCTGGAGCGCCGGGACAGGGGCAATCAGGGCCCAGCATTTT. It specifies CAWSAGTGAIRAQHF.

V is TRBV29-1 and J is TRBJ2-3, with 8 bases fitting TRBD2. Germline CDR1 SQVTM, CDR2 ANQGSEA. The V and J ends lost 6 bases and 0 bases, in that order; junction bases with no gene match: 5. The CDR3 is 14 residues long. The CDR3 spells CSVLLAVSTDTQYF. The CDR3 DNA reads TGCAGCGTCCTACTAGCGGTGAGCACAGATACGCAGTATTTT.

The chain carries TRBV4-1 and TRBJ2-7; 10 bases are shared with TRBD2. CDR1 is MGHRA, CDR2 YSYEKL, per germline. The CDR3 sequence is 17 residues long. Germline trimming cut 0 bases from V and 3 bases from J; bases unmatched to any gene: 8. The CDR3 spells CASSQDGGLAVNYEQYF. The CDR3 DNA follows: TGCGCCAGCAGCCAAGATGGCGGACTAGCGGTTAACTACGAGCAGTACTTC.